This TCR beta chain was obtained from a study of blood T cell repertoires in COVID-19. Generated by immunoSEQ multiplex PCR, the TCRdb table keeps only in-frame clones and is missing some. The data hold some 220,000 clones, with about 93% observed a single time. With V trimmed by 1 base and J by 6 bases, 6 bases remained unmatched. CDR1 and CDR2 (germline): LGHDT, YNNKEL (reference sequence). The CDR3 is 15 amino acids. The clonotype originates from a man in his thirties or forties with COVID-19, enrolled during active disease. The chain couples TRBV3-1 (or the pseudogene TRBV3-2) to TRBJ1-2, with 9 nucleotides matching TRBD1. Sequenced: peripheral blood. The CDR3: CASSQGWDRENGYTF. CDR3 sequence (DNA): TGTGCCAGCAGCCAAGGTTGGGACAGGGAGAATGGCTACACCTTC.